One sample yielded the 15 T cell receptor beta chains listed below, sequenced in a study of a mutant IDH1 vaccine in newly diagnosed glioma. The sample's time point: week 35, safety follow-up. Every vaccine dose comprised 300 ug of mutant IDH1 20-mer peptide plus topical imiquimod. Profiled with immunoSEQ multiplex PCR; TCRdb holds only in-frame clones, not every one. Here the sample spans under 40,000 clones, roughly four fifths being singletons. The antigens these receptors bind are not known. The sample in question was PBMCs, obtained from a glioma patient whose treatment included an IDH1 peptide vaccine. Every receptor here comes from a woman under 30 with glioma.

The V call is TRBV2, the J call TRBJ1-4; D gene unclear. The germline V gene has CDR1 SNHLY and CDR2 FYNNEI. Trimming left V 9 bases short and J 0 bases short, with 2 bases between. This CDR3 spans 11 amino acids. Here the CDR3 DNA reads TGTGCCAGTTCAACTAATGAAAAACTGTTTTTT. It yields the protein CASSTNEKLFF.

The V and J genes are TRBV19 and TRBJ2-3, with unresolved D. In germline, CDR1 is LNHDA, CDR2 SQIVND (reference sequence). The CDR3 runs to 12 residues. V lost 7 bases, J lost 1 base, and 6 bases lay in between. The CDR3 bases are TGTGCCAGTACCCGGGGCACAGATACGCAGTATTTT. This gives the protein CASTRGTDTQYF.

The chain employs TRBV2 and TRBJ1-2; perhaps TRBD1 as D (6 bases). This CDR3 contains 15 residues. Germline-derived CDR1 and CDR2 are SNHLY and FYNNEI. V was cut by 4 bases and J by 2 bases, with 14 bases left in between. This chain's CDR3 is CASSARQEGNYGYTF. In nucleotides, the CDR3 is TGTGCCAGCAGTGCCCGACAGGAGGGGAACTATGGCTACACCTTC.

The gene calls are TRBV19 and TRBJ2-3, with 7 bases that match TRBD1. The CDR3 is 15 residues long. Germline CDR1 and CDR2: LNHDA and SQIVND (reference sequence). J gave up 0 bases and V 5 bases, and 5 bases lay outside the gene matches. In DNA, the CDR3 is TGTGCCAGTAGTGCAGACAGGGCTAGCACAGATACGCAGTATTTT. It translates to CASSADRASTDTQYF.

The chain is built from TRBV7-8 and TRBJ2-3, with 8 bases that match TRBD2. The CDR3 covers 17 residues. The germline V gene has CDR1 SGHVS and CDR2 FQNEAQ. Trimming cost V 4 bases and J 1 base; bases outside gene matches: 10. The CDR3 sequence: CASSSRGGSGGTDTQYF. In DNA form, the CDR3 reads TGTGCCAGCAGCTCCCGGGGGGGTAGCGGGGGCACAGATACGCAGTATTTT.

Here the CDR3 DNA reads TGTGCCAGCGAGACTAGCGGGGGGTCTACCGGGGAGCTGTTTTTT. This translates into CASETSGGSTGELFF. The chain has TRBV6-1 and TRBJ2-2, with 13 bases identical to TRBD2. This CDR3 comprises 15 residues. The germline gives CDR1 MNHNS, CDR2 SASEGT. V lost 8 bases to trimming and J lost 5 bases; unmatched junction nucleotides: 5.

V and J are TRBV28 and TRBJ2-3; TRBD1 agrees at 8 bases. Germline CDR1 and CDR2: MDHEN and SYDVKM. V lost 5 bases, J lost 6 bases, and 10 bases stayed unmatched. CDR3 length equals 15 residues. The CDR3 reads CASSLTGGRDDTQYF. CDR3 coding DNA: TGTGCCAGCAGTCTTACAGGGGGTCGAGATGATACGCAGTATTTT.

The rearrangement links TRBV19 to TRBJ1-2; D possibly corresponds to TRBD1 (5 bases). The CDR3 extends over 13 amino acids. Germline V lookup: CDR1 LNHDA, CDR2 SQIVND (reference sequence). Trimming left V 6 bases short and J 3 bases short, with 11 bases between. The CDR3 coding sequence is TGTGCCAGTAGCCAGGGCTCCTACTATGGCTACACCTTC. Protein sequence: CASSQGSYYGYTF.

The rearrangement uses TRBV13 and TRBJ2-5; 14 bases match TRBD2. Germline trimming cut 4 bases from V and 5 bases from J; bases unmatched to any gene: 6. The CDR3 has 16 amino acids. The germline V gene has CDR1 PRHDT and CDR2 FYEKMQ (reference sequence). CDR3 bases: TGTGCCAGCAGCTCCGGGGGACTAGCGGGGGAGGAGACCCAGTACTTC. Its translation: CASSSGGLAGEETQYF.

The gene calls are TRBV29-1 and TRBJ1-2; D is unresolved. Trimming left V 6 bases short and J 8 bases short, with 4 bases between. Germline V gene data show CDR1 as SQVTM and CDR2 as ANQGSEA. CDR3 length: 8 residues. The CDR3 region has the DNA TGCAGCGTCCCAGGCTACACCTTC. Its protein product is CSVPGYTF.

The chain recombines TRBV27 with TRBJ1-1, with D maybe TRBD1 (5 bases). V gave up 5 bases and J gave up 5 bases, with 21 bases separating them. This CDR3 is 16 amino acids long. Germline CDR1 and CDR2: MNHEY and SMNVEV (reference sequence). CDR3 DNA: TGTGCCAGCAGTCCCTCCCGGAGGGACGAGGATACTGAAGCTTTCTTT. Encoded protein: CASSPSRRDEDTEAFF.

The chain carries TRBV5-4 and TRBJ2-7, with D tentatively TRBD1 or TRBD2 (5 bases each). V lost 4 bases and J 6 bases, leaving 23 bases between the germline ends. Germline V gene data show CDR1 as SGHNT and CDR2 as YYREEE (reference sequence). This CDR3 comprises 16 residues. CDR3 region: CASSPMSRLGELEQYF. The CDR3 nucleotides are TGTGCCAGCAGCCCCATGTCGAGGTTAGGGGAGCTCGAGCAGTACTTC.

The chain carries TRBV4-1 and TRBJ2-7; possibly TRBD2 for D (5 bases). The CDR3 is 15 amino acids. CDR1 is MGHRA, CDR2 YSYEKL, per germline. V lost 0 bases to trimming and J lost 0 bases, with 9 bases between them. The CDR3 bases are TGCGCCAGCAGCCAAGAACCGGGAAGCTCCTACGAGCAGTACTTC. Translation: CASSQEPGSSYEQYF.

V usage is TRBV15 and J usage is TRBJ2-1; D not resolved. The CDR3 contains 13 residues. Trimming removed 0 bases from V and 7 bases from J, with 7 bases in between. CDR1 and CDR2 from the germline V gene are LNHNV and YYDKDF (reference sequence). The CDR3 nucleotides read TGTGCCACCAGCAGAGATCGCCCTAATGAGCAGTTCTTC. Translating it yields CATSRDRPNEQFF.

This clone has just one count. The chain uses TRBV6-5 and TRBJ1-2; 9 nucleotides match TRBD1. The CDR3 has 14 residues. Trimming at V came to 2 bases and at J to 8 bases, leaving 6 bases not matched to a gene. The germline V gene encodes CDR1 MNHEY and CDR2 SVGAGI. CDR3 in amino acids: CASSYIGTGSGYTF. DNA of the CDR3: TGTGCCAGCAGTTACATCGGGACAGGGAGCGGCTACACCTTC.